This is a list of T cell receptor beta chains from one sample in a study of blood T cell repertoires in COVID-19. Clones were sequenced by immunoSEQ multiplex PCR, and TCRdb holds only the in-frame ones, with some missing. The data contain hundreds of thousands of clones, about 85% of them singletons. Sample: peripheral blood. The receptors stem from a man aged 18-30 years with active or convalescent COVID-19. Each CDR3 is given with its conserved first and last residue. The D gene is left open where the match is weak. Clone size appears in some rows only: once, few, many, or a class for an expanded clone.

TRBJ2-7	-	15	-	TRBV19	CASSIGQGNVYEQYF	TGTGCCAGTAGTATAGGGCAGGGCAACGTCTACGAGCAGTACTTC
TRBJ2-7	TRBD1	12	-	TRBV5-1	CATRDRVYEQYF	TGCGCCACCCGGGACAGGGTCTACGAGCAGTACTTC
TRBJ2-7	-	13	-	TRBV6-5	CASRMTGYYEQYF	TGTGCCAGCCGAATGACCGGGTACTACGAGCAGTACTTC
TRBJ1-1	-	13	once	TRBV2	CATQAALNTEAFF	TGTGCCACCCAAGCGGCGTTGAACACTGAAGCTTTCTTT
TRBJ2-1	TRBD2	18	-	TRBV15	CATSTRPTSGGSYNEQFF	TGTGCCACCAGCACCCGACCGACTAGCGGGGGTTCCTACAATGAGCAGTTCTTC
TRBJ2-5	-	17	-	TRBV23-1	CASRSMEGWIWQETQYF	TGCGCCAGCAGATCGATGGAGGGTTGGATATGGCAAGAGACCCAGTACTTC
TRBJ1-1	-	17	-	TRBV7-8	CASSSYPQVTEDTEAFF	TGTGCCAGCAGCTCCTATCCACAGGTAACCGAGGACACTGAAGCTTTCTTT
TRBJ2-7	TRBD1	14	-	TRBV2	CASNPGQGSYEQYF	TGTGCCAGTAACCCGGGACAGGGGTCCTACGAGCAGTACTTC
TRBJ2-7	TRBD1	14	few	TRBV2	CASSQQGAGDEQYF	TGTGCCAGCAGTCAACAGGGGGCTGGGGACGAGCAGTACTTC
TRBJ2-2	TRBD2	15	-	TRBV28	CASMFGGRVTGELFF	TGTGCCAGCATGTTCGGCGGGAGAGTAACCGGGGAGCTGTTTTTT
TRBJ2-5	TRBD2	15	-	TRBV2	CASGPQGAGEETQYF	TGTGCCAGCGGGCCCCAGGGAGCGGGAGAAGAGACCCAGTACTTC
TRBJ2-3	TRBD1	16	-	TRBV27	CASSLFDRGILDTQYF	TGTGCCAGCAGTTTATTTGACAGGGGGATATTAGATACGCAGTATTTT
TRBJ1-2	TRBD1	14	-	TRBV9	CASSVAGTGGGYTF	TGTGCCAGCAGCGTAGCGGGGACAGGGGGAGGCTACACCTTC
TRBJ2-1	TRBD2	14	-	TRBV6-5	CASSRGGSVNEQFF	TGTGCCAGCAGTCGCGGGGGGTCCGTGAATGAGCAGTTCTTC
TRBJ1-2	-	11	-	TRBV28	CASYREEGYTF	TGTGCCAGCTACCGGGAGGAGGGCTACACCTTC
TRBJ1-1	TRBD1	13	-	TRBV6-5	CASRGQGSTEAFF	TGTGCCAGCAGAGGACAGGGATCCACTGAAGCTTTCTTT
TRBJ2-3	TRBD2	12	-	TRBV5-1	CASRPAGDTQYF	TGCGCCAGCAGGCCAGCGGGGGATACGCAGTATTTT
TRBJ1-1	-	13	-	TRBV18	CASSPRDTTEAFF	TGTGCCAGCTCACCACGGGACACCACTGAAGCTTTCTTT
TRBJ1-5	TRBD1	17	-	TRBV7-9	CASSLGQGMESNQPQHF	TGTGCCAGCAGCTTAGGACAGGGTATGGAAAGCAATCAGCCCCAGCATTTT
TRBJ1-2	-	15	-	TRBV19	CASSSYAQGYNGYTF	TGTGCCAGTAGTTCATACGCCCAGGGGTACAATGGCTACACCTTC
TRBJ1-1	-	15	-	TRBV6-6	CASSPQQGLNTEAFF	TGTGCCAGCAGTCCCCAACAGGGCCTGAACACTGAAGCTTTCTTT
TRBJ2-3	-	13	few	TRBV7-9	CASSFLGVGTQYF	TGTGCCAGCAGCTTTCTAGGGGTCGGCACGCAGTATTTT
TRBJ2-1	-	13	-	TRBV6-2/TRBV6-3	CASSYSLANEQFF	TGTGCCAGCAGTTACTCGCTAGCGAATGAGCAGTTCTTC
TRBJ1-6	-	13	-	TRBV19	CASKMSDNSPLHF	TGTGCCAGTAAGATGTCAGATAATTCACCCCTCCACTTT
TRBJ1-1	-	13	-	TRBV6-5	CASRLQGGTEAFF	TGTGCCAGCCGACTTCAGGGTGGCACTGAAGCTTTCTTT
TRBJ1-1	-	14	-	TRBV2	CASSDPPRDTEAFF	TGTGCCAGCAGTGATCCCCCTCGGGACACTGAAGCTTTCTTT
TRBJ2-3	-	13	-	TRBV7-3	CASSLEGPDTQYF	TGTGCCAGCAGCTTAGAGGGTCCAGATACGCAGTATTTT
TRBJ1-4	TRBD1	16	-	TRBV4-3	CASSQDRGQGREKLFF	TGCGCCAGCAGCCAAGATAGAGGACAGGGGAGGGAAAAACTGTTTTTT
TRBJ1-1	TRBD1	14	-	TRBV6-5	CASKEMTGTTEAFF	TGTGCCAGCAAAGAGATGACAGGGACGACTGAAGCTTTCTTT
TRBJ1-5	-	12	once	TRBV20-1	CSASAGVRPQHF	TGCAGTGCTAGTGCGGGGGTAAGGCCCCAGCATTTT
TRBJ2-7	TRBD2	17	-	TRBV3-1/TRBV3-2	CASSQDPPGLAGYEQYF	TGTGCCAGCAGCCAAGATCCGCCGGGACTAGCGGGCTACGAGCAGTACTTC
TRBJ2-1	TRBD2	17	-	TRBV6-2/TRBV6-3	CASSYGLAGGPSDEQFF	TGTGCCAGCAGTTATGGACTAGCGGGGGGCCCTTCGGATGAGCAGTTCTTC
TRBJ1-2	TRBD1	12	-	TRBV19	CASQDRTYGYTF	TGTGCCAGCCAGGACAGGACCTATGGCTACACCTTC
TRBJ2-1	TRBD2	15	once	TRBV11-3	CASSLDGGAYNEQFF	TGTGCCAGCAGCTTAGATGGGGGGGCCTACAATGAGCAGTTCTTC